This paragraph covers one T cell receptor (beta chain) sequence. The sample originates from a study of blood T cell repertoires in COVID-19. The CDR3 runs to 12 residues. Germline trimming cut 4 bases from V and 4 bases from J; bases unmatched to any gene: 3. Germline V gene data show CDR1 as SQVTM and CDR2 as ANQGSEA. In the source study's methods: Reference gene primer amplification gave nucleated cell count estimates. Data came from immunoSEQ multiplex PCR; TCRdb stores just in-frame clones and leaves some out. That table supplies the V and J calls and clone size; D and trimming were determined from the DNA. The sample lists about 400,000 clones; 88% were seen once.

Sequencing was carried out using PBMCs or T cells enriched from blood (not recorded which). The TCR was taken from a woman aged 40 to 49 with acute COVID-19. This sequence joins TRBV29-1 and TRBJ1-1; 7 bases agree with TRBD1. CDR3 sequence: CSVGAGGTEAFF. The CDR3 region has the DNA TGCAGCGTTGGGGCAGGGGGCACTGAAGCTTTCTTT.